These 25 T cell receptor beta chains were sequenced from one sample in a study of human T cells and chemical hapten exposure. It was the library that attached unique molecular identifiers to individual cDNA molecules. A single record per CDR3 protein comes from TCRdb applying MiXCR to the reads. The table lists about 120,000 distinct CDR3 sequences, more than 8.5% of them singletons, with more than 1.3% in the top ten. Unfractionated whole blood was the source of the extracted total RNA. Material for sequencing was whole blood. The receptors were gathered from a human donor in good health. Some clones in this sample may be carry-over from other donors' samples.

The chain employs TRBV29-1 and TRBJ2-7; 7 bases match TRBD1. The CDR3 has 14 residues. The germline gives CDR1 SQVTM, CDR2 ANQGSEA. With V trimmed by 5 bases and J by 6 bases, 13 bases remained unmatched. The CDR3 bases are TGCAGCGTTAGATCGGGACAGACGTCCGGCGAGCAGTACTTC. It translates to CSVRSGQTSGEQYF.

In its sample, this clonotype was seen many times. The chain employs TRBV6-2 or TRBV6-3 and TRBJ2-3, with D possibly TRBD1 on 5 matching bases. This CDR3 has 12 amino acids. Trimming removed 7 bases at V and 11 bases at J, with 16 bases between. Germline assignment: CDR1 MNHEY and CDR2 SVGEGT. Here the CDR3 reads CASTSYLDKQYF. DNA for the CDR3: TGTGCCAGCACCAGTTATTTGGACAAGCAGTATTTT.

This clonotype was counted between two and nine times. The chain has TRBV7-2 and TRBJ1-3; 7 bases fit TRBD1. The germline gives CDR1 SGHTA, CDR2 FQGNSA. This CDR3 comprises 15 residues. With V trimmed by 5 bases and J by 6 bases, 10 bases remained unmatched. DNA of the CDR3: TGTGCCAGCAGCCGGCTGGGACAGCTCAAAAACACCATATATTTT. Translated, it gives CASSRLGQLKNTIYF.

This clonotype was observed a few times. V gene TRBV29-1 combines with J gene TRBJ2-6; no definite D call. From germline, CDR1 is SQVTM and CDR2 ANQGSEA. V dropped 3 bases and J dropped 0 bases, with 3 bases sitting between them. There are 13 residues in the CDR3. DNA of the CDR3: TGCAGCGTTGAGTTCTCTGGGGCCAACGTCCTGACTTTC. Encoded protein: CSVEFSGANVLTF.

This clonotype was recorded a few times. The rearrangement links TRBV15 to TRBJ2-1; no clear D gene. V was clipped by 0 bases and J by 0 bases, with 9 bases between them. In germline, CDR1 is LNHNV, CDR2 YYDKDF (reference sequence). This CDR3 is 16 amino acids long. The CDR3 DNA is TGTGCCACCAGCAGAGATACGCTCAACTCCTACAATGAGCAGTTCTTC. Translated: CATSRDTLNSYNEQFF. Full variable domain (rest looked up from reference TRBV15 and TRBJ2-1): DAMVIQNPRYQVTQFGKPVTLSCSQTLNHNVMYWYQQKSSQAPKLLFHYYDKDFNNEADTPDNFQSRRPNTSFCFLDIRSPGLGDTAMYLCATSRDTLNSYNEQFFGPGTRLTVL.

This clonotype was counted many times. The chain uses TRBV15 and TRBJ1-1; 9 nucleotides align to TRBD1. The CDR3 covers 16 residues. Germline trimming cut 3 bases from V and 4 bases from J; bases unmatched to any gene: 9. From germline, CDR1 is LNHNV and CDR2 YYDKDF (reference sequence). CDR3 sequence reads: CATSRTGGGRGTEAFF. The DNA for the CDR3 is TGTGCCACCAGCAGGACAGGGGGAGGAAGGGGCACTGAAGCTTTCTTT.

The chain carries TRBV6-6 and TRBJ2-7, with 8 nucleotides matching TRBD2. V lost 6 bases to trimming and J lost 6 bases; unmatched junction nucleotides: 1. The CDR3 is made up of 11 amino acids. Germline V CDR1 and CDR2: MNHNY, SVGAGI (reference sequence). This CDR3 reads CASSSGGEQYF. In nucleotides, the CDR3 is TGTGCCAGCAGCAGCGGGGGCGAGCAGTACTTC.

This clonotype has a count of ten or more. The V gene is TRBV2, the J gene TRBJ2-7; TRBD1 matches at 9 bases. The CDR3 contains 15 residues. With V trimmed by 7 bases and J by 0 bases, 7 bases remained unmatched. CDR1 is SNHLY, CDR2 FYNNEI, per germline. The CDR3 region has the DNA TGTGCCAGCAAGGCCGGGACAGGGTTCTCCTACGAGCAGTACTTC. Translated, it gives CASKAGTGFSYEQYF.

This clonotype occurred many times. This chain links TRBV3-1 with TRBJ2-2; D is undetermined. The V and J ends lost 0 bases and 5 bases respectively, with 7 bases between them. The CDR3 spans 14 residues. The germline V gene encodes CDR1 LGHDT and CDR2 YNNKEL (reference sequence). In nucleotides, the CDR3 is TGTGCCAGCAGCCAAGATCTAGTGACCGGGGAGCTGTTTTTT. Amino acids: CASSQDLVTGELFF.

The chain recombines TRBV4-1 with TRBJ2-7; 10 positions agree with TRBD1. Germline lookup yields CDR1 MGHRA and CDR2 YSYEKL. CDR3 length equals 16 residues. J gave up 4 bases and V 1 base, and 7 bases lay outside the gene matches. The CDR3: CASSQAPGTGAYEQYF. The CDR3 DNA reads TGCGCCAGCAGCCAAGCCCCCGGGACAGGGGCGTACGAGCAGTACTTC.

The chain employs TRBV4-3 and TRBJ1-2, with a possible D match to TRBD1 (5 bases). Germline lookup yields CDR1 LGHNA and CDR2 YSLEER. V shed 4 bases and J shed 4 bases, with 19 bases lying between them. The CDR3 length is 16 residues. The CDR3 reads CASSRELRGEGYGYTF. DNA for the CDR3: TGCGCCAGCAGCCGAGAACTAAGGGGCGAGGGCTATGGCTACACCTTC.

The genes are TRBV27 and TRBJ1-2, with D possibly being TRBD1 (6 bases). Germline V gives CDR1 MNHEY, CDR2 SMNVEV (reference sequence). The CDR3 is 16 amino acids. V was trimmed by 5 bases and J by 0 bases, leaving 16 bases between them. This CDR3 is CASSPRGGAPNYGYTF. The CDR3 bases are TGTGCCAGCAGTCCTCGTGGGGGGGCACCTAACTATGGCTACACCTTC.

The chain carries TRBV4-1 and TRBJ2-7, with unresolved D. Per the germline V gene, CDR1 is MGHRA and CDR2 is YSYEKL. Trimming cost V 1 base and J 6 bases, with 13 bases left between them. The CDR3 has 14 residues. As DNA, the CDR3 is TGCGCCAGCAGCCAAGGACCCCCAGGAGCCGAGCAGTACTTC. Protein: CASSQGPPGAEQYF.

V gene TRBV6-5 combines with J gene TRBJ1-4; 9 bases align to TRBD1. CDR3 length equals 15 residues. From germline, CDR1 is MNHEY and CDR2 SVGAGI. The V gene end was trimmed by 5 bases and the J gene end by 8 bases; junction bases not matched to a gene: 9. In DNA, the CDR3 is TGTGCCAGCAGTGCATCAGGGGGACAGGGAGAAAAACTGTTTTTT. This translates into CASSASGGQGEKLFF.

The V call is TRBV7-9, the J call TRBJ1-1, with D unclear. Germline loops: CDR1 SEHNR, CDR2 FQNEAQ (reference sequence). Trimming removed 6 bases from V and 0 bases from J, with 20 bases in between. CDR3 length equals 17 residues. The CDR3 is CASSPSLGAALNTEAFF. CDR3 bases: TGTGCCAGCAGTCCGTCCCTCGGTGCAGCCTTGAACACTGAAGCTTTCTTT.

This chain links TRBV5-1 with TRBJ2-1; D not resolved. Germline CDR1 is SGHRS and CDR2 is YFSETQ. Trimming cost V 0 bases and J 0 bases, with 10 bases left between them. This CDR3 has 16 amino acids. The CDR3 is CASSLEGATSYNEQFF. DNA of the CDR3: TGCGCCAGCAGCTTGGAAGGAGCTACCTCCTACAATGAGCAGTTCTTC.

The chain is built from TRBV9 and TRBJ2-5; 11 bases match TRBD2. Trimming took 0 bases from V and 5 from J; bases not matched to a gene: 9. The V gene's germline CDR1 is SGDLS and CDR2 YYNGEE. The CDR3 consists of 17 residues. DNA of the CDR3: TGTGCCAGCAGCGTAGACACACTAGCGGGGGTTCGCGAGACCCAGTACTTC. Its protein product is CASSVDTLAGVRETQYF.

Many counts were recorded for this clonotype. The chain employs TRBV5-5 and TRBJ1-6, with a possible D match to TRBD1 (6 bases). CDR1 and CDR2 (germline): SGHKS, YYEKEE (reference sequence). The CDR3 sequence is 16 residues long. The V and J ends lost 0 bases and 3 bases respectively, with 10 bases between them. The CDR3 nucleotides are TGTGCCAGCAGCTTGGGTCAGGGGCTCTATAATTCACCCCTCCACTTT. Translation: CASSLGQGLYNSPLHF.

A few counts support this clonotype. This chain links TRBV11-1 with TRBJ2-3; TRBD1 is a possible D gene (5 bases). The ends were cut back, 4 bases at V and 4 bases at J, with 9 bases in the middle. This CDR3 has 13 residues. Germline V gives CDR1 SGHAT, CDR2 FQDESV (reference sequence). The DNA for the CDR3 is TGTGCCAGCAGCTCGCCAGGGCCAGATACGCAGTATTTT. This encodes CASSSPGPDTQYF.

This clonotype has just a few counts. The CDR3 spells CASAWLAGGPGGELFF. For the CDR3, the DNA is TGTGCCAGCGCCTGGCTAGCGGGAGGGCCCGGCGGGGAGCTGTTTTTT. The chain is built from TRBV6-1 and TRBJ2-2; 12 nucleotides agree with TRBD2. Germline values: CDR1 MNHNS, CDR2 SASEGT. The CDR3 extends over 16 amino acids. V trimming: 8 bases; J trimming: 7 bases; junction bases outside the gene matches: 11.

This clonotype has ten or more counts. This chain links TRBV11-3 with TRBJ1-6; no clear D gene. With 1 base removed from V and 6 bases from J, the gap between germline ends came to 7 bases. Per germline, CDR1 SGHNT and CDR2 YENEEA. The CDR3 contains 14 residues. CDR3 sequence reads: CASSLAGINSPLHF. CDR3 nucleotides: TGTGCCAGCAGCTTAGCTGGGATTAATTCACCCCTCCACTTT.

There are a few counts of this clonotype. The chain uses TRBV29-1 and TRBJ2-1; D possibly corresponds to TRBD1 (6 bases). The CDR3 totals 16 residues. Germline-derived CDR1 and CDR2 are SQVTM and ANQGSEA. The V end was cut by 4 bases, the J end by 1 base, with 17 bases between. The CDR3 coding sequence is TGCAGCGTTGGGCTAATATCTAGGGGGTCCTACAATGAGCAGTTCTTC. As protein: CSVGLISRGSYNEQFF.

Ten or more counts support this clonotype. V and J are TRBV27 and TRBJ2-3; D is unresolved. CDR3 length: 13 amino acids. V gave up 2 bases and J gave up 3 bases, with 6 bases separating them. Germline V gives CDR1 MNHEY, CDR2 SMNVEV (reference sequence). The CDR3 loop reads CASSLRVTDTQYF. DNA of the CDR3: TGTGCCAGCAGTTTAAGGGTGACAGATACGCAGTATTTT.

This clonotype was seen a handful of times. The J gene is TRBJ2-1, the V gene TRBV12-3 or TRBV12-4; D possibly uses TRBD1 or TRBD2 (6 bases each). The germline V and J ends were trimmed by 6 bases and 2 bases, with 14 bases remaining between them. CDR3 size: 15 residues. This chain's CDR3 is CASSPPGAPYNEQFF. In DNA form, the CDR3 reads TGTGCCAGCAGCCCACCGGGGGCCCCCTACAATGAGCAGTTCTTC.

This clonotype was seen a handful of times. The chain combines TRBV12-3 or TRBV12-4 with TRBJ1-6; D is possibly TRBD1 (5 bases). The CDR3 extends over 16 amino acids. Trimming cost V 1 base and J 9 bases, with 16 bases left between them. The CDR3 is CASSLVPGRMGSPLHF. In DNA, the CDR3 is TGTGCCAGCAGTTTAGTACCGGGACGGATGGGTTCACCCCTCCACTTT.